The 21 T cell receptor beta chains listed next were all sequenced from one sample in a study of OX40 agonist ivuxolimab in advanced cancers. Library method: the immunoSEQ multiplex PCR assay. TCRdb holds this immuneACCESS table with in-frame rearrangements only. Some clones are missing; in checked studies, unresolved V genes explain under half, and the rest has no known cause. For this sample the table gives tens of thousands of clones, of which approximately 92% were detected only once. Around an eighth of the sample belongs to the ten largest clones. The specimen comprised CD4+ or CD8+ T cells sorted from blood, sampled in a trial of the OX40 agonist ivuxolimab. The receptors were sampled from an adult with an advanced solid tumor such as melanoma, head and neck, liver or kidney cancer.

The rearrangement links TRBV7-6 to TRBJ1-5, with D perhaps matching TRBD1 (6 bases). This CDR3 has 15 amino acids. V dropped 5 bases and J dropped 5 bases, with 16 bases sitting between them. Germline CDR1 is SGHVS and CDR2 is FNYEAQ. The CDR3, as DNA: TGTGCCAGCAGCCGGACAGAGGGCGCCGATCAGCCCCAGCATTTT. Translating gives CASSRTEGADQPQHF.

This clone was detected only a few times. The chain has TRBV28 and TRBJ1-1; tentative D call: TRBD1 (6 bases). With 6 bases removed from V and 5 bases from J, the gap between germline ends came to 22 bases. The CDR3 runs 16 residues. Germline-derived CDR1 and CDR2 are MDHEN and SYDVKM. The CDR3 DNA reads TGTGCCAGCAGCCTGGACACAGGGTTGGTTCAGACTGAAGCTTTCTTT. Its translation: CASSLDTGLVQTEAFF.

This clone was detected once. The genes are TRBV4-1 and TRBJ1-1; 8 bases are shared with TRBD1. With 2 bases clipped from V and 5 bases from J, the junction kept 4 bases outside the gene matches. Germline CDR1 MGHRA, CDR2 YSYEKL. The CDR3 loop spans 14 amino acids. CDR3 nucleotides: TGCGCCAGCAGCCAAACAGGGGGGGGGACTGAAGCTTTCTTT. The encoded protein is CASSQTGGGTEAFF.

This chain connects TRBV4-1 to TRBJ2-1; 7 nucleotides agree with TRBD1. V dropped 1 base and J dropped 0; count of bases not matched to a gene: 6. The CDR3 contains 17 residues. CDR1 and CDR2 from the germline V gene are MGHRA and YSYEKL. The CDR3 region is CASSQGPRDSSYNEQFF. In nucleotides, the CDR3 is TGCGCCAGCAGCCAAGGCCCTCGGGACAGCTCCTACAATGAGCAGTTCTTC.

The chain joins TRBV19 to TRBJ2-3; D unresolved. CDR1 is LNHDA and CDR2 is SQIVND in the germline V gene (reference sequence). The length of the CDR3 is 15 residues. V dropped 1 base and J dropped 3 bases, with 11 bases sitting between them. CDR3 coding DNA: TGTGCCAGTAGTATAGTTTTCCCCGGGACAGATACGCAGTATTTT. This codes for CASSIVFPGTDTQYF.

This sequence joins TRBV2 and TRBJ2-5; D might be TRBD1 (6 bases). Germline V gene lookup returns CDR1 SNHLY and CDR2 FYNNEI. The CDR3 runs 15 residues. V was pared by 6 bases and J by 2 bases, with 16 bases between. CDR3 DNA: TGTGCCAGCAGCCAAGGACAGATGGAGCAAGAGACCCAGTACTTC. Translating gives CASSQGQMEQETQYF.

DNA for the CDR3: TGTGCCAGCAGGACCTCAGTAGCCAAAAACATTCAGTACTTC. Residues: CASRTSVAKNIQYF. The chain joins TRBV28 to TRBJ2-4; D ambiguous. Germline V gene sequence: CDR1 MDHEN, CDR2 SYDVKM. The V end lost 6 bases, the J end lost 0 bases, and 9 bases lay between the germline ends. The CDR3 is made up of 14 amino acids.

The chain is built from TRBV23-1 and TRBJ1-1; possibly TRBD1 for D (5 bases). TRBV23-1 is reported as an ORF; its role is uncertain. Trimming removed 4 bases from V and 6 bases from J, with 21 bases in between. The CDR3 spans 16 residues. The chain's CDR3 is CASSPPGPVLFPEAFF. CDR3 DNA sequence: TGCGCCAGCAGTCCCCCAGGGCCTGTCTTGTTTCCTGAAGCTTTCTTT.

The chain has TRBV2 and TRBJ2-5, with D hard to call. The CDR3 runs 11 residues. V lost 6 bases to trimming and J lost 1 base, with 3 bases between them. Germline CDR1 and CDR2: SNHLY and FYNNEI. The CDR3 spells CASRTQETQYF. The CDR3 DNA reads as TGTGCCAGCAGAACCCAAGAGACCCAGTACTTC.

The chain joins TRBV28 to TRBJ2-3, with 14 nucleotides matching TRBD2. CDR3 length equals 19 residues. The V segment lost 3 bases and the J segment 0 bases; nucleotides outside the gene matches: 8. Germline V gene data show CDR1 as MDHEN and CDR2 as SYDVKM. CDR3: CASSFLPGLAGASTDTQYF. The CDR3, as DNA: TGTGCCAGCAGTTTCTTACCGGGACTAGCGGGGGCTAGCACAGATACGCAGTATTTT.

V gene TRBV25-1 combines with J gene TRBJ2-7; D remains unclear. Germline CDR1 reads MGHDK; CDR2 reads SYGVNS. Trimming took 6 bases from V and 3 from J, leaving 9 bases between them. This CDR3 is built from 12 residues. The CDR3 coding sequence is TGTGCCAGCAGGGTATCGGACTACGAGCAGTACTTC. Translating gives CASRVSDYEQYF.

V gene TRBV7-8 combines with J gene TRBJ2-1, with 8 bases fitting TRBD2. Germline lookup yields CDR1 SGHVS and CDR2 FQNEAQ. The length of the CDR3 is 15 residues. J was trimmed by 2 bases and V by 4 bases; bases with no gene match: 4. The CDR3 nucleotides are TGTGCCAGCAGCTCGGGACTAGAGCCCTACAATGAGCAGTTCTTC. It specifies CASSSGLEPYNEQFF. Full variable domain (remainder filled in from reference TRBV7-8 and TRBJ2-1): GAGVSQSPRYKVAKRGQDVALRCDPISGHVSLFWYQQALGQGPEFLTYFQNEAQLDKSGLPSDRFFAERPEGSVSTLKIQRTQQEDSAVYLCASSSGLEPYNEQFFGPGTRLTVL.

This chain links TRBV27 with TRBJ2-1; perhaps TRBD1 as D (5 bases). Between the trimmed V and J ends, which lost 3 bases and 7 bases, there was a span of 31 bases. CDR1 is MNHEY, CDR2 SMNVEV, per germline (reference sequence). The CDR3 is 20 residues long. CDR3 DNA: TGTGCCAGCAGTTTTAGTAGGGTCCTGTCGGGCAGGGAAGGGATGAATGAGCAGTTCTTC. This sequence encodes CASSFSRVLSGREGMNEQFF.

The chain's CDR3 is CASSFLLAGGYNEQFF. CDR3 nucleotide sequence: TGTGCCAGCAGTTTCCTACTAGCGGGAGGGTACAATGAGCAGTTCTTC. The J gene is TRBJ2-1, the V gene TRBV27, with TRBD2 identical over 13 bases. V gave up 3 bases and J gave up 4 bases; unmatched junction bases: 3. The CDR3 is 16 amino acids. Germline V CDR1 and CDR2: MNHEY, SMNVEV (reference sequence).

The chain couples TRBV6-1 to TRBJ2-1; D unclear. The CDR3 runs to 13 residues. The germline V and J ends were trimmed by 5 bases and 5 bases, with 10 bases remaining between them. Germline loops: CDR1 MNHNS, CDR2 SASEGT. The CDR3 DNA reads TGTGCCAGCAGTCCTCCCGGGCACAATGAGCAGTTCTTC. Translated: CASSPPGHNEQFF.

The genes are TRBV7-8 and TRBJ2-7, with a possible D match to TRBD2 (5 bases). Germline-derived CDR1 and CDR2 are SGHVS and FQNEAQ. V was pared by 2 bases and J by 3 bases, with 11 bases between. This CDR3 is 14 amino acids long. The CDR3 DNA sequence: TGTGCCAGCAGCTTATCTAGTGGAGGCTACGAGCAGTACTTC. Protein sequence: CASSLSSGGYEQYF.

This clone was observed once. The rearrangement joins TRBV2 to TRBJ1-1; no definite D call. The CDR3 has 12 residues. Trimming removed 10 bases from V and 2 bases from J, with 11 bases in between. Germline V CDR1 and CDR2: SNHLY, FYNNEI. The CDR3, as DNA: TGTGCCAAATGGGAGGGAAACACTGAAGCTTTCTTT. Amino acid sequence: CAKWEGNTEAFF.

This chain connects TRBV5-4 to TRBJ2-7, with D maybe TRBD1 (6 bases). The V end lost 2 bases, the J end lost 4 bases, and 10 bases lay between the germline ends. The CDR3 consists of 13 residues. Germline V gene lookup returns CDR1 SGHNT and CDR2 YYREEE (reference sequence). CDR3 protein: CASSFDQGYEQYF. The CDR3 DNA reads as TGTGCCAGCAGCTTCGATCAGGGGTACGAGCAGTACTTC.

This chain connects TRBV14 to TRBJ2-1, with a possible D match to TRBD1 (6 bases). Germline V lookup: CDR1 SGHDN, CDR2 FVKESK. The germline V and J ends were trimmed by 0 bases and 5 bases, with 11 bases remaining between them. This CDR3 is built from 15 residues. The CDR3 is CASSQEMDRDNEQFF. CDR3 DNA sequence: TGTGCCAGCAGCCAAGAGATGGACAGAGACAATGAGCAGTTCTTC. Looking up the rest from reference TRBV14 and TRBJ2-1 gives the full variable domain: EAGVTQFPSHSVIEKGQTVTLRCDPISGHDNLYWYRRVMGKEIKFLLHFVKESKQDESGMPNNRFLAERTGGTYSTLKVQPAELEDSGVYFCASSQEMDRDNEQFFGPGTRLTVL.

Judged by abundance, this clone is medium-sized (0.01 to 0.1%). This rearrangement joins TRBV7-9 to TRBJ1-1, with D perhaps matching TRBD1 (5 bases). Germline V lookup: CDR1 SEHNR, CDR2 FQNEAQ (reference sequence). V gave up 5 bases and J gave up 8 bases, with 12 bases separating them. The CDR3 runs to 12 residues. The CDR3 bases are TGTGCCAGCAGCACAGACAGTCCCGAAGCTTTCTTT. Translation gives CASSTDSPEAFF. The full variable domain, its missing parts supplied by reference TRBV7-9 and TRBJ1-1, is DTGVSQNPRHKITKRGQNVTFRCDPISEHNRLYWYRQTLGQGPEFLTYFQNEAQLEKSRLLSDRFSAERPKGSFSTLEIQRTEQGDSAMYLCASSTDSPEAFFGQGTRLTVV.

The rearrangement joins TRBV30 to TRBJ2-1; D is unresolved. V lost 3 bases and J lost 1, with 10 bases in between. Germline values: CDR1 GTSNPN, CDR2 SVGIG (reference sequence). This CDR3 region has 14 residues. CDR3 amino acids: CAWRPSRSYNEQFF. The CDR3 nucleotides read TGTGCCTGGAGACCCAGCCGATCCTACAATGAGCAGTTCTTC. Full variable domain (missing parts from reference TRBV30 and TRBJ2-1): SQTIHQWPATLVQPVGSPLSLECTVEGTSNPNLYWYRQAAGRGLQLLFYSVGIGQISSEVPQNLSASRPQDRQFILSSKKLLLSDSGFYLCAWRPSRSYNEQFFGPGTRLTVL.